What follows describes a single T cell receptor beta chain. Data came from immunoSEQ multiplex PCR; TCRdb stores just in-frame clones and leaves some out. The sample contains roughly 340,000 clones, around 87% of which appear only once. This specimen comes from a study of blood T cell repertoires in COVID-19. The germline V and J ends were trimmed by 2 bases and 7 bases, with 12 bases remaining between them. Per the germline V gene, CDR1 is KGHSH and CDR2 is LQKENI. The CDR3 has 14 residues. The TCR was taken from a man aged 40-55 years in a cohort exposed to, infected with or recovered from COVID-19 (not recorded which). The chain joins TRBV18 to TRBJ1-5; maybe TRBD1 (5 bases). The sequencing sample was made of PBMCs or T cells enriched from blood (not recorded which). CDR3 bases: TGTGCCAGCTCACCAGCGCAGGGAGGCCAGCCCCAGCATTTT. It encodes CASSPAQGGQPQHF.